This TCR beta chain is from a study of CD8+ T cells in alopecia areata. The overall study: Treatment with tofacitinib (6 to 18 months) was followed by 6 months off drug. The SALT score measured affected scalp surface percentage in treated patients. Study findings and constraints: Just one nonresponder means the tie between baseline CD8+ expansion and response stays uncertain. Patients shared TCRs less clearly than mice did, possibly for HLA-related reasons.

The treatment is: oral pan-JAK inhibitor, 5-10 mg twice daily. In each case, RNA was isolated and then reverse transcribed into cDNA as the sequencing template. Assay: immunoSEQ multiplex PCR; the TCRdb copy retains only in-frame clones and omits some. The data show about 100,000 clones, with about 83% seen just once and around a quarter held by the top ten. Notes on this clone: What it binds is unknown.

The germline CDR1 and CDR2 sequences are SEHNR and FQNEAQ (reference sequence). Unmatched junction bases numbered 8, after V lost 5 bases and J lost 2 bases. The CDR3 consists of 15 residues. The TCR sequence derives from a human donor with alopecia areata. The input for sequencing was CD8+ T cells sorted from blood, taken at week 24, from a patient treated with tofacitinib. The V call is TRBV7-9, the J call TRBJ2-5; 7 bases match TRBD1. The CDR3 loop is CASSHRDREQETQYF. The CDR3 DNA is TGTGCCAGCAGCCACCGGGACAGAGAACAAGAGACCCAGTACTTC.